This is a list of T cell receptor beta chains from one sample in a study of OX40 agonist ivuxolimab in advanced cancers. The method was immunoSEQ multiplex PCR; TCRdb's version includes in-frame clones alone and lacks a portion of them. The sample shows some 57,000 clones, 70% to 90% of them seen only once. This specimen was CD4+ or CD8+ T cells sorted from blood, taken in a trial of the OX40 agonist ivuxolimab. These receptors came from an adult with an advanced solid tumor such as melanoma, head and neck, liver or kidney cancer. Both conserved end residues are part of each CDR3. D genes are given only for firm matches. Clone sizes are given selectively: once, few, many, or a class where the clone is expanded.

D: NA; size: NA; V: TRBV4-2; J: TRBJ2-2; DNA: TGTGCCAGCAGCCAAGATCAACCCACCGGGGAGCTGTTTTTT; CDR3: CASSQDQPTGELFF
D: NA; size: NA; V: TRBV2; J: TRBJ1-1; DNA: TGTGCCAGCAGTGAAGAGTGGGGCACTGAAGCTTTCTTT; CDR3: CASSEEWGTEAFF
D: TRBD1; size: NA; V: TRBV29-1; J: TRBJ1-5; DNA: TGCAGCGCCCAGGGACAGAACAATCAGCCCCAGCATTTT; CDR3: CSAQGQNNQPQHF
D: NA; size: NA; V: TRBV23-1; J: TRBJ2-2; DNA: TGCGCCAGCAGCCACGACAGTTACGCGAACACCGGGGAGCTGTTTTTT; CDR3: CASSHDSYANTGELFF
D: TRBD2; size: NA; V: TRBV4-1; J: TRBJ2-2; DNA: TGCGCCAGCAGCCAAGCCCCTTCGGGAGGAGCGGCCGGGGAGCTGTTTTTT; CDR3: CASSQAPSGGAAGELFF
D: NA; size: NA; V: TRBV19; J: TRBJ1-4; DNA: TGTGCCAGTAGTTTGACCGGGGCAATTGAAAAACTGTTTTTT; CDR3: CASSLTGAIEKLFF
D: TRBD1; size: NA; V: TRBV7-2; J: TRBJ2-7; DNA: TGTGCCAGCAGCGCAGGGACAGTCGCCTACGAGCAGTACTTC; CDR3: CASSAGTVAYEQYF
D: NA; size: once; V: TRBV6-1; J: TRBJ2-5; DNA: TGTGCCAGCAGTGAGCTAGGGGCGGCGGCCCTAAAAGAGACCCAGTACTTC; CDR3: CASSELGAAALKETQYF
D: TRBD2; size: NA; V: TRBV7-2; J: TRBJ2-7; DNA: TGTGCCAGCAGCCCGCGGACTAGCGGGTTTTACGGGACCGACGAGCAGTACTTC; CDR3: CASSPRTSGFYGTDEQYF
D: NA; size: NA; V: TRBV7-2; J: TRBJ1-1; DNA: TGTGCCAGCAGCTTCCGTATGAACACTGAAGCTTTCTTT; CDR3: CASSFRMNTEAFF
D: NA; size: NA; V: TRBV19; J: TRBJ1-5; DNA: TGTGCCAGTAGTATCAGGGATCTGGTGAATCAGCCCCAGCATTTT; CDR3: CASSIRDLVNQPQHF
D: NA; size: NA; V: TRBV6-4; J: TRBJ1-5; DNA: TGTGCCAGTGCAGTCAATAGCAATCAGCCCCAGCATTTT; CDR3: CASAVNSNQPQHF
D: TRBD2; size: NA; V: TRBV19; J: TRBJ2-7; DNA: TGTGCCAGTAGTATAACGGGCGGGAGTCCCAGCGAGCAGTACTTC; CDR3: CASSITGGSPSEQYF
D: NA; size: NA; V: TRBV4-2; J: TRBJ2-2; DNA: TGTGCCAGCAGCCCATCCGAGGGGGGGCTTAGGAACACCGGGGAGCTGTTTTTT; CDR3: CASSPSEGGLRNTGELFF
D: TRBD1; size: NA; V: TRBV9; J: TRBJ2-1; DNA: TGTGCCAGCAGCGGAAACAGGGGGCTGAATGAGCAGTTCTTC; CDR3: CASSGNRGLNEQFF
D: NA; size: NA; V: TRBV28; J: TRBJ2-5; DNA: TGTGCCAGCAGGAACCCAGGGGCCGACGGGGCCCAGTACTTC; CDR3: CASRNPGADGAQYF
D: TRBD2; size: NA; V: TRBV4-3; J: TRBJ2-3; DNA: TGCGCCAGCAGCCGGGGGGAGGGCGACGGAGATACGCAGTATTTT; CDR3: CASSRGEGDGDTQYF
D: NA; size: NA; V: TRBV7-3; J: TRBJ2-5; DNA: TGTGCCAGCAGCTTAAGGCAGGGTATCCAAGAGACCCAGTACTTC; CDR3: CASSLRQGIQETQYF
D: TRBD2; size: NA; V: TRBV27; J: TRBJ2-7; DNA: TGTGCCAGCAGTGCCAATGCGGGAGGGAGGGGCGAGCAGTACTTC; CDR3: CASSANAGGRGEQYF
D: TRBD1; size: NA; V: TRBV15; J: TRBJ2-5; DNA: TGTGCCACCAGGGGGGGACAGGAAGAGACCCAGTACTTC; CDR3: CATRGGQEETQYF
D: TRBD2; size: once; V: TRBV5-4; J: TRBJ2-1; DNA: TGTGCCAGCAGCTTGGGGGGCAATAGCGGGGGCAATGAGCAGTTCTTC; CDR3: CASSLGGNSGGNEQFF
D: TRBD2; size: NA; V: TRBV19; J: TRBJ2-2; DNA: TGTGCCAGTAGCGTGACTAGCGCGGTAGGCACCGGGGAGCTGTTTTTT; CDR3: CASSVTSAVGTGELFF
D: NA; size: NA; V: TRBV4-2; J: TRBJ2-7; DNA: TGTGCCAGCAGCCTCCCGTTCAGGGCCAGGCGGGTCGAGCAGTACTTC; CDR3: CASSLPFRARRVEQYF
D: TRBD1; size: NA; V: TRBV7-2; J: TRBJ1-2; DNA: TGTGCCAGCAGCTTAGCGGGGACAGCAACCTATGGCTACACCTTC; CDR3: CASSLAGTATYGYTF
D: TRBD2; size: NA; V: TRBV5-1; J: TRBJ2-1; DNA: TGCGCCAGCAGCTTGTTAGCGGGAAGCCACAATGAGCAGTTCTTC; CDR3: CASSLLAGSHNEQFF
D: NA; size: NA; V: TRBV28; J: TRBJ2-7; DNA: TGTGCCAGCAGTTCCCCGGGGGCCTACGAGCAGTACTTC; CDR3: CASSSPGAYEQYF
D: TRBD2; size: NA; V: TRBV7-9; J: TRBJ2-5; DNA: TGTGCCAGCAGCTTAGCGGGAGGGCCGATAGAGACCCAGTACTTC; CDR3: CASSLAGGPIETQYF
D: NA; size: NA; V: TRBV9; J: TRBJ2-1; DNA: TGTGCCAGCAGCGTGGACAGGGGCACTAGCGGAGACAATGAGCAGTTCTTC; CDR3: CASSVDRGTSGDNEQFF
D: NA; size: NA; V: TRBV27; J: TRBJ1-2; DNA: TGTGCCAGCAGTTTAATATCGGCGGGGCTGGGGACCCCCTATGGCTACACCTTC; CDR3: CASSLISAGLGTPYGYTF
D: NA; size: NA; V: TRBV7-2; J: TRBJ2-3; DNA: TGTGCCAGCAGCTTAGGGGACATCAGCACAGATACGCAGTATTTT; CDR3: CASSLGDISTDTQYF
D: NA; size: NA; V: TRBV10-3; J: TRBJ2-3; DNA: TGTGCCATCAAATGGGGGGAAGGGAGCACAGATACGCAGTATTTT; CDR3: CAIKWGEGSTDTQYF
D: NA; size: NA; V: TRBV7-3; J: TRBJ2-1; DNA: TGTGCCAGCAGCTTAAGAGCCGCGGACCCTAGAAGAGGGCCCTACAATGAGCAGTTCTTC; CDR3: CASSLRAADPRRGPYNEQFF
D: NA; size: NA; V: TRBV12-5; J: TRBJ2-3; DNA: TGTGCTAGTGGTTTGGGACTGTCATACGGAGATACGCAGTATTTT; CDR3: CASGLGLSYGDTQYF
D: NA; size: NA; V: TRBV19; J: TRBJ1-5; DNA: TGTGCCAGTAGTCGGGACATCAATCAGCCCCAGCATTTT; CDR3: CASSRDINQPQHF
D: TRBD2; size: NA; V: TRBV5-6; J: TRBJ2-1; DNA: TGTGCCAGCAGCTTGAGGAGACTAGCTGCCTACAATGAGCAGTTCTTC; CDR3: CASSLRRLAAYNEQFF
D: NA; size: NA; V: TRBV28; J: TRBJ2-3; DNA: TGTGCCAGCAGTTTAATCTCAGATACGCAGTATTTT; CDR3: CASSLISDTQYF
D: TRBD2; size: NA; V: TRBV5-6; J: TRBJ2-7; DNA: TGTGCCAGCAGCTTAGGGACTAGCGAAACCTACGAGCAGTACTTC; CDR3: CASSLGTSETYEQYF
D: NA; size: NA; V: TRBV5-1; J: TRBJ1-1; DNA: TGCGCCAGCAGCCCCCGGTCCCCCTTCAACACTGAAGCTTTCTTT; CDR3: CASSPRSPFNTEAFF
D: NA; size: NA; V: TRBV20-1; J: TRBJ2-7; DNA: TGCAGTGCTAGCCCGACTCCCGAGCAGTACTTC; CDR3: CSASPTPEQYF
D: NA; size: NA; V: TRBV4-3; J: TRBJ2-1; DNA: TGCGCCAGCAGTTACCAGGCGGCCGGGTTAGGGAGCAATGAGCAGTTCTTC; CDR3: CASSYQAAGLGSNEQFF
D: NA; size: NA; V: TRBV6-5; J: TRBJ2-5; DNA: TGTGCCAGCAGTGAACGCGGAGGGACCCAGTACTTC; CDR3: CASSERGGTQYF
D: NA; size: NA; V: TRBV5-4; J: TRBJ2-1; DNA: TGTGCCAGCAGCTTGGAAGGCCGACGGAACAATGAGCAGTTCTTC; CDR3: CASSLEGRRNNEQFF
D: NA; size: once; V: TRBV2; J: TRBJ2-1; DNA: TGTGCCAGCAGGGCTGACGGGAGTTTCAATGAGCAGTTCTTC; CDR3: CASRADGSFNEQFF
D: TRBD1; size: once; V: TRBV29-1; J: TRBJ2-6; DNA: TGCAGCGTAGCCCGGGACAGGGGAATCTCTGGGGCCAACGTCCTGACTTTC; CDR3: CSVARDRGISGANVLTF
D: TRBD1; size: NA; V: TRBV9; J: TRBJ2-5; DNA: TGTGCCAGCAGCGTAGACAGGGGGTACCAAGAGACCCAGTACTTC; CDR3: CASSVDRGYQETQYF
D: NA; size: once; V: TRBV5-1; J: TRBJ2-7; DNA: TGCGCCAGCAGCTTGGGGTGGGCGAACGAGCAGTACTTC; CDR3: CASSLGWANEQYF
D: NA; size: NA; V: TRBV4-3; J: TRBJ2-1; DNA: TGCGCCAGCAGCCTTGGGATCCGGAGCTCCTACAATGAGCAGTTCTTC; CDR3: CASSLGIRSSYNEQFF
D: NA; size: NA; V: TRBV7-9; J: TRBJ2-7; DNA: TGTGCCAGCAGCTTAGGTAGCGGCTCCTACGAGCAGTACTTC; CDR3: CASSLGSGSYEQYF
D: TRBD1; size: NA; V: TRBV6-5; J: TRBJ1-2; DNA: TGTGCCACCCGTACGACAGGGCTAGGCTACACCTTC; CDR3: CATRTTGLGYTF
D: NA; size: NA; V: TRBV28; J: TRBJ1-2; DNA: TGTGCCAGCAGTTTAAGGCAGGGGCACGGCCACACCTTC; CDR3: CASSLRQGHGHTF
D: TRBD2; size: NA; V: TRBV27; J: TRBJ2-5; DNA: TGTGCCAGCAGTAAGCGGGGGAGGCAAGAGACCCAGTACTTC; CDR3: CASSKRGRQETQYF
D: NA; size: NA; V: TRBV6-6; J: TRBJ1-2; DNA: TGTGCCAGCAGCCGGGACGACGTCGGGGGCTACACCTTC; CDR3: CASSRDDVGGYTF
D: NA; size: NA; V: TRBV27; J: TRBJ1-5; DNA: TGTGCCAGCAGTTTCTCAGGGGCAGTCTATAGCAATCAGCCCCAGCATTTT; CDR3: CASSFSGAVYSNQPQHF
D: NA; size: once; V: TRBV28; J: TRBJ1-1; DNA: TGTGCCAGCAGTTCGCCGGGGGGCACTGAAGCTTTCTTT; CDR3: CASSSPGGTEAFF
D: NA; size: NA; V: TRBV4-1; J: TRBJ1-2; DNA: TGCGCCAGCAGCCAAGAGCTAATCTCCCTCCGCGATCGGACTTATGGCTACACCTTC; CDR3: CASSQELISLRDRTYGYTF
D: NA; size: NA; V: TRBV5-1; J: TRBJ2-3; DNA: TGCGCCAGCAGCTTGGGAGTGGGGGCAGATACGCAGTATTTT; CDR3: CASSLGVGADTQYF
D: NA; size: few; V: TRBV7-9; J: TRBJ2-7; DNA: TGTGCCAGCAGCACCAGCGATCGGTACGAGCAGTACTTC; CDR3: CASSTSDRYEQYF
D: NA; size: NA; V: TRBV5-1; J: TRBJ1-1; DNA: TGCGCCAGCAGCTCGGTTGTGAACACTGAAGCTTTCTTT; CDR3: CASSSVVNTEAFF
D: NA; size: few; V: TRBV19; J: TRBJ1-1; DNA: TGTGCCAGTAGTGAAAGCGTAGCAGCTTTCTTT; CDR3: CASSESVAAFF
D: TRBD1; size: NA; V: TRBV5-6; J: TRBJ1-2; DNA: TGTGCCAGCAGCTTCCGGGACAGGGTTAACTATGGCTACACCTTC; CDR3: CASSFRDRVNYGYTF